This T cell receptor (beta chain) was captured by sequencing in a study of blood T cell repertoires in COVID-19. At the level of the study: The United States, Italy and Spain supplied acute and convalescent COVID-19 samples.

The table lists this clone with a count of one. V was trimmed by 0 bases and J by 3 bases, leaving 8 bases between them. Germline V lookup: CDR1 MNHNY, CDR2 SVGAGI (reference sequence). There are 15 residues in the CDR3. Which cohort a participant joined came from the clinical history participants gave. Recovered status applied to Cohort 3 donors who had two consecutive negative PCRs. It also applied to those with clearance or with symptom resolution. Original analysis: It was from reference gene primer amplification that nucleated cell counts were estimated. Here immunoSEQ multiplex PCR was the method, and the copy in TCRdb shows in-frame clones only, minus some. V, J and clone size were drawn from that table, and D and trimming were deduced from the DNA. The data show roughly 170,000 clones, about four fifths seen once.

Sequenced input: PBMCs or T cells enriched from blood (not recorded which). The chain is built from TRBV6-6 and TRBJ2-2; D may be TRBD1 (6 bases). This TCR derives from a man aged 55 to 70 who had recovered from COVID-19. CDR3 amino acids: CASSYSGQYTGELFF. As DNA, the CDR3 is TGTGCCAGCAGTTACTCCGGACAGTACACCGGGGAGCTGTTTTTT.